Below are 13 T cell receptor beta chains sequenced from a single sample in a study of cytomegalovirus exposure and HLA in healthy donors. PCR involved 60 Vbeta and 13 Jbeta primers. This table comes from immunoSEQ multiplex PCR, and its TCRdb copy is limited to in-frame clones, with some not included. Among about 120,000 clones listed, roughly 17% were seen once. Specimen: PBMCs. The receptors derive from a female donor in good health and CMV-seropositive.

The CDR3 nucleotides are TGTGCCTGGAGTGTACTTTCCGGGTTGACCGGGGAGCTGTTTTTT. Its protein product is CAWSVLSGLTGELFF. V and J are TRBV30 and TRBJ2-2; D not resolved. CDR3 length: 15 residues. V was trimmed by 0 bases and J by 5 bases, leaving 13 bases between them. Germline V CDR1 and CDR2: GTSNPN, SVGIG (reference sequence).

The genes are TRBV28 and TRBJ2-5; 7 bases align to TRBD1. This CDR3 spans 13 amino acids. The germline CDR1 and CDR2 sequences are MDHEN and SYDVKM. V was pared by 6 bases and J by 5 bases, with 6 bases of the junction left unmatched. In nucleotides, the CDR3 is TGTGCCAGCAGGTACACAGGGGTTGAGACCCAGTACTTC. Amino acids: CASRYTGVETQYF.

The CDR3 spells CASSFGPAGGLNEQFF. DNA of the CDR3: TGTGCCAGCAGCTTCGGTCCGGCAGGGGGTCTGAATGAGCAGTTCTTC. The chain is built from TRBV7-9 and TRBJ2-1; the match to TRBD1 covers 7 bases. Germline V gene data show CDR1 as SEHNR and CDR2 as FQNEAQ (reference sequence). J lost 7 bases, V lost 3 bases, and 12 bases had no gene match. The length of the CDR3 is 16 residues.

There are a few counts of this clone. The chain uses TRBV18 and TRBJ1-2; 12 positions match TRBD1. Trimming cost V 6 bases and J 7 bases; bases outside gene matches: 15. This CDR3 has 17 residues. Germline CDR1 reads KGHSH; CDR2 reads LQKENI. CDR3 residues: CASSEGLTGQGASGYTF. The CDR3 coding sequence is TGTGCCAGCTCCGAGGGCTTGACGGGACAGGGGGCCAGTGGCTACACCTTC. Combining the CDR3 with reference TRBV18 and TRBJ1-2 gives the whole variable domain NAGVMQNPRHLVRRRGQEARLRCSPMKGHSHVYWYRQLPEEGLKFMVYLQKENIIDESGMPKERFSAEFPKEGPSILRIQQVVRGDSAAYFCASSEGLTGQGASGYTFGSGTRLTVV.

J is TRBJ2-5 and V is TRBV4-2; the match to TRBD2 covers 7 bases. The V and J ends lost 0 bases and 5 bases, in that order; junction bases with no gene match: 9. The germline CDR1 and CDR2 sequences are LGHNA and YNFKEQ. The CDR3 contains 16 residues. The CDR3, as DNA: TGTGCCAGCAGCCAAGATGAGGCTAGCGGTGCGGAGACCCAGTACTTC. Amino acids: CASSQDEASGAETQYF.

The chain employs TRBV2 and TRBJ2-1, with 12 bases matching TRBD2. The CDR3 consists of 15 residues. Germline V gene sequence: CDR1 SNHLY, CDR2 FYNNEI. Trimming removed 6 bases from V and 7 bases from J; junction bases left unmatched: 7. CDR3 amino acids: CASRLPSGGGNEQFF. CDR3 DNA sequence: TGTGCCAGCAGACTTCCTAGCGGGGGGGGTAATGAGCAGTTCTTC.

In its sample, this clone was seen a few times. This sequence joins TRBV11-2 and TRBJ2-1; D unclear. The germline V and J ends were trimmed by 4 bases and 7 bases, with 8 bases remaining between them. CDR1 SGHAT and CDR2 FQNNGV come from the germline V gene. This CDR3 region has 12 residues. CDR3 in DNA: TGTGCCAGCAGCTCCCGCCAGAATGAGCAGTTCTTC. Protein product: CASSSRQNEQFF. Using reference TRBV11-2 and TRBJ2-1 for the parts outside the CDR3, the full variable domain is EAGVAQSPRYKIIEKRQSVAFWCNPISGHATLYWYQQILGQGPKLLIQFQNNGVVDDSQLPKDRFSAERLKGVDSTLKIQPAKLEDSAVYLCASSSRQNEQFFGPGTRLTVL.

The chain links TRBV4-3 to TRBJ2-5; TRBD2 agrees at 12 bases. Trimming cost V 1 base and J 1 base; bases outside gene matches: 7. The CDR3 totals 18 residues. Germline CDR1 reads LGHNA; CDR2 reads YSLEER. CDR3 region: CASSQGATSGGVQETQYF. The CDR3 nucleotides read TGCGCCAGCAGCCAAGGGGCGACTAGCGGGGGAGTCCAAGAGACCCAGTACTTC.

The V call is TRBV5-4, the J call TRBJ1-4, with D possibly TRBD1 on 6 matching bases. The CDR3 consists of 15 residues. CDR1 and CDR2 from the germline V gene are SGHNT and YYREEE (reference sequence). The V gene lost 0 bases and the J gene lost 8 bases, with 14 bases spanning the gap. The CDR3 is CASSLAAGVGEKLFF. In nucleotides, the CDR3 is TGTGCCAGCAGCTTGGCCGCAGGGGTGGGAGAAAAACTGTTTTTT.

CDR3 coding DNA: TGTGCCAGCAGCCAAGAACAGCGGAGCCACCGAGAATTCTACGAGCAGTACTTC. It translates to CASSQEQRSHREFYEQYF. The chain recombines TRBV4-2 with TRBJ2-7; D perhaps matches TRBD2 (5 bases). CDR3 length equals 18 residues. The V gene lost 0 bases and the J gene lost 3 bases, with 21 bases spanning the gap. CDR1 is LGHNA and CDR2 is YNFKEQ in the germline V gene.

The chain uses TRBV10-2 and TRBJ2-3; 13 nucleotides agree with TRBD2. This CDR3 contains 14 residues. Per germline, CDR1 WSHSY and CDR2 SAAADI. Trimming cost V 8 bases and J 4 bases; bases outside gene matches: 3. CDR3 bases: TGCGCCAGCTCCGGGACTAGCGGGGCAGATACGCAGTATTTT. It is translated as CASSGTSGADTQYF.

The chain recombines TRBV27 with TRBJ1-5; possible D gene TRBD1, 6 bases. CDR1 and CDR2 from the germline V gene are MNHEY and SMNVEV (reference sequence). This CDR3 is 18 amino acids long. Deletions cut 5 bases from V and 6 bases from J, with 26 bases between. CDR3 nucleotides: TGTGCCAGCAGTCGCATGGTAATGCGCAGGGGACCTCCTCAGCCCCAGCATTTT. Translation: CASSRMVMRRGPPQPQHF.

The table lists this clone with a few counts. The V and J genes are TRBV6-5 and TRBJ1-6; D gene uncertain. Germline V gene lookup returns CDR1 MNHEY and CDR2 SVGAGI. The CDR3 extends over 15 amino acids. Trimming shortened V by 0 bases and J by 3 bases, and 6 bases separated the two germline ends. The CDR3 spells CASSYSTGYNSPLHF. CDR3 in DNA: TGTGCCAGCAGTTACTCGACGGGCTATAATTCACCCCTCCACTTT.